This T cell receptor (beta chain) originates from a study of Graves' ophthalmopathy and Graves' hyperthyroidism. A remark on this clonotype: With a much larger clone just one base away, this may be a read error.

Amplification from RNA transcripts yielded the TCR beta CDR3 regions. The authors performed first-round RT-PCR with HTBI primers and then a second-round multiplex PCR. Each CDR3 protein gets one entry after TCRdb re-called the multiplex PCR reads with MiXCR. The top ten clones hold 4.7% of a sample with 52,000 or so distinct CDR3 sequences, approximately 50% of them seen once. CDR1 is MNHEY and CDR2 is SMNVEV in the germline V gene (reference sequence). The CDR3 is made up of 15 amino acids. The specimen sequenced was peripheral blood. The chain uses TRBV27 and TRBJ2-1; TRBD1 or TRBD2 may be the D gene (6 bases each). The receptor was derived from an adult woman with Graves' ophthalmopathy. CDR3 in amino acids: CASSLRGHGYNEQCF. CDR3 nucleotides: TGTGCCAGCAGTTTACGGGGGCATGGCTACAATGAGCAGTGCTTC.